This T cell receptor (beta chain) was obtained from a study of blood T cell repertoires in COVID-19. For the study at large: Sites in the United States, Italy and Spain provided acute and convalescent COVID-19 samples.

Looked up from germline, CDR1 is MNHEY and CDR2 is SMNVEV (reference sequence). With V trimmed by 8 bases and J by 4 bases, 6 bases remained unmatched. The CDR3 length is 13 residues. In the study's own analysis: Amplification of reference gene primers was used by the study to estimate nucleated cell counts. Data came from immunoSEQ multiplex PCR; TCRdb stores just in-frame clones and leaves some out. The D gene and trimming were derived from the DNA, and the V and J assignments and clone size from that table. The repertoire holds under 55,000 clones, around 73% seen once, with approximately 5% in the top ten. Recruitment covered about two dozen US areas and drew participants whose ages spanned roughly 18 to 89 years. Allocation to cohorts depended on clinical history reported by the participants.

The sample consisted of PBMCs or T cells enriched from blood (not recorded which). This receptor was taken from a woman in her fifties or sixties with acute COVID-19. The rearrangement joins TRBV27 to TRBJ2-5; TRBD2 matches at 8 bases. CDR3 coding DNA: TGTGCCAGCCATGCGGGGGGCCGAGAGACCCAGTACTTC. This encodes CASHAGGRETQYF.